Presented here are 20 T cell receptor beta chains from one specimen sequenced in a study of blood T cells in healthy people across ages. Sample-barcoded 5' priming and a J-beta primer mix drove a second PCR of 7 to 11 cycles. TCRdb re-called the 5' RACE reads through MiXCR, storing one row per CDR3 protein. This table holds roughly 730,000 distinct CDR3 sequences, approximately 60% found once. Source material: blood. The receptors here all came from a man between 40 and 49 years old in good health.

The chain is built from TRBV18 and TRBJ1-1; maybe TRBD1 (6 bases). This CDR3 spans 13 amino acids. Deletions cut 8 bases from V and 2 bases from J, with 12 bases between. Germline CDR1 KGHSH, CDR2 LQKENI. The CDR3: CASTTRGNTEAFF. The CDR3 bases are TGTGCCAGCACAACCAGGGGTAACACTGAAGCTTTCTTT.

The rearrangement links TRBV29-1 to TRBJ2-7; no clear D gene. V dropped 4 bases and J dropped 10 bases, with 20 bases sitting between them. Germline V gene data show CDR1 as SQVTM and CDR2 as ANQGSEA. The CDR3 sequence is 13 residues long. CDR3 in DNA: TGCAGCGTTGCTTCGGCTCCGGATAGTGACCAGTACTTC. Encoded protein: CSVASAPDSDQYF.

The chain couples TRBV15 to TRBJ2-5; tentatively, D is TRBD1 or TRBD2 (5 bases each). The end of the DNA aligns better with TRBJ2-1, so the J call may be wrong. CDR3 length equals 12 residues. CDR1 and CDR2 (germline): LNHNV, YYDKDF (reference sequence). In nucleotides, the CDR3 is TGTGCCACCAGCAGAGTAGGGGAGACCCAGTTCTTC. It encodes CATSRVGETQFF.

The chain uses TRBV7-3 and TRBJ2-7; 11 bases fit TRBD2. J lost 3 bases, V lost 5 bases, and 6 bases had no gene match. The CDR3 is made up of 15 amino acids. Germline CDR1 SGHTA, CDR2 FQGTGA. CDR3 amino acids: CASSPSGRHFYEQYF. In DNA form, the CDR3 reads TGTGCCAGCAGCCCTAGCGGGAGGCATTTCTACGAGCAGTACTTC. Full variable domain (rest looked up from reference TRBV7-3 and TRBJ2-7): GAGVSQTPSNKVTEKGKYVELRCDPISGHTALYWYRQSLGQGPEFLIYFQGTGAADDSGLPNDRFFAVRPEGSVSTLKIQRTERGDSAVYLCASSPSGRHFYEQYFGPGTRLTVT.

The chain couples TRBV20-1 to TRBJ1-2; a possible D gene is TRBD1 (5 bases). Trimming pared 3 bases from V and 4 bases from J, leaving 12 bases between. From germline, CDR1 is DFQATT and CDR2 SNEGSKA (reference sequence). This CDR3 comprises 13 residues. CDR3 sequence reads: CSASTGSSYGYTF. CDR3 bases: TGCAGTGCTAGCACAGGATCCAGCTATGGCTACACCTTC.

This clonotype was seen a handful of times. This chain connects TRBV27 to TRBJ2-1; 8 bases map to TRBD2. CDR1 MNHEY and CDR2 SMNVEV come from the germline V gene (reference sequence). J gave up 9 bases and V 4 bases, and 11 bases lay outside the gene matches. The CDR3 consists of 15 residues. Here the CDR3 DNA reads TGTGCCAGCAGTTCGGGACTAGTGTTATTTGGTGAGCAGTTCTTC. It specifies CASSSGLVLFGEQFF.

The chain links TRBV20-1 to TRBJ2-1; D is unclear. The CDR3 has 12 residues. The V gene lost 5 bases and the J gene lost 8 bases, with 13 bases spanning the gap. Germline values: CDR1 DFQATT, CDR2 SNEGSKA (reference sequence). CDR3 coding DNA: TGCAGTGCTGGTGGCCTTGGGGATGAGCAGTTCTTC. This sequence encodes CSAGGLGDEQFF.

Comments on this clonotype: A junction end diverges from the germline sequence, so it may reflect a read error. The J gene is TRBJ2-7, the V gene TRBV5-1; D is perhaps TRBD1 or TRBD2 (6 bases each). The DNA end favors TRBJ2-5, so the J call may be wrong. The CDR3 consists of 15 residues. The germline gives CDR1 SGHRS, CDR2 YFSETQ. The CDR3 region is CAGSFSGSRGETQYF. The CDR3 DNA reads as TGCGCCGGCAGTTTCTCCGGGAGCAGGGGAGAGACCCAGTACTTC.

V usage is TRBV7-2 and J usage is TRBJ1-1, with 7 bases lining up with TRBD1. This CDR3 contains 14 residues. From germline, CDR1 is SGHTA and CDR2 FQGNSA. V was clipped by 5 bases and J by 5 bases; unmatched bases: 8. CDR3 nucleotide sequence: TGTGCCAGCAGCGCCGGGACAGTATCAACTGAAGCTTTCTTT. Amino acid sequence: CASSAGTVSTEAFF. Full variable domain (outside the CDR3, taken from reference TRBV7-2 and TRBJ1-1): GAGVSQSPSNKVTEKGKDVELRCDPISGHTALYWYRQSLGQGLEFLIYFQGNSAPDKSGLPSDRFSAERTGGSVSTLTIQRTQQEDSAVYLCASSAGTVSTEAFFGQGTRLTVV.

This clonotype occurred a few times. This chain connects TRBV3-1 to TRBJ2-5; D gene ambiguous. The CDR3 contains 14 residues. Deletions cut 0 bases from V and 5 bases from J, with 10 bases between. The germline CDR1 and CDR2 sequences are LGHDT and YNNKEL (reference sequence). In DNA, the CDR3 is TGTGCCAGCAGCCAAGATCCGAGGCACGAGACCCAGTACTTC. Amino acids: CASSQDPRHETQYF.

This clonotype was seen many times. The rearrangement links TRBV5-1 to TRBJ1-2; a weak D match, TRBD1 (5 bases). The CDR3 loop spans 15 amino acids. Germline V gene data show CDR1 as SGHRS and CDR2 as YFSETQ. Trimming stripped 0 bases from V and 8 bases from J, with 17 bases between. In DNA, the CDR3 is TGCGCCAGCAGCTTGGAGGGGCAGAGAGCCGGCGGCTACACCTTC. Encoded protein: CASSLEGQRAGGYTF.

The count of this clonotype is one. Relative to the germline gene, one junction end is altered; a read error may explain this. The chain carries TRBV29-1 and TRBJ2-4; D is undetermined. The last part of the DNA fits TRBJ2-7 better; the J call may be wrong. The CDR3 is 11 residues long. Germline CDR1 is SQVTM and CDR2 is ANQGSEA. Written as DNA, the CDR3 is TGCAGCATTGAAGGCCCCTACGAGCAGTACTTC. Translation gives CSIEGPYEQYF.

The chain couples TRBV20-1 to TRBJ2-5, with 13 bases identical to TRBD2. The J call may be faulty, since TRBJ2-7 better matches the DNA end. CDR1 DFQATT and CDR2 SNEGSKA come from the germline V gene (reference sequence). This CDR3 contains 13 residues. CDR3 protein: CSATTSGRYEQYF. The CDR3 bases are TGCAGTGCTACGACTAGCGGGAGGTACGAGCAGTACTTC.

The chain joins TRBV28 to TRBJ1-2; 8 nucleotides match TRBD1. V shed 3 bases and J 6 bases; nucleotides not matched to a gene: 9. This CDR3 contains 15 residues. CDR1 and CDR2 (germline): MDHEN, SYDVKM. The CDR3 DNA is TGTGCCAGCAGTTTTGTCTCGGCAGGGGGCCATGGCTACACCTTC. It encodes CASSFVSAGGHGYTF.

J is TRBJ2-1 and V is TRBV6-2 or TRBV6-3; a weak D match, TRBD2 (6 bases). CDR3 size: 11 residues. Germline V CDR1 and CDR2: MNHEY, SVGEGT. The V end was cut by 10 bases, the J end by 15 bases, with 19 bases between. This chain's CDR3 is CATRRVGMSFF. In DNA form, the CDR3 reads TGTGCCACCAGGAGGGTGGGGATGTCGTTCTTC.

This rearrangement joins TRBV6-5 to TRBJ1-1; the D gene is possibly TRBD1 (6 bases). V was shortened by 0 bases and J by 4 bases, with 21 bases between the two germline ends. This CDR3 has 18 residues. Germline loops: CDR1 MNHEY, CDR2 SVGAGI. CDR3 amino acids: CASSYSLPDSSLATEAFF. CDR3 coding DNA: TGTGCCAGCAGTTACTCGTTGCCGGACAGTAGCCTCGCCACTGAAGCTTTCTTT.

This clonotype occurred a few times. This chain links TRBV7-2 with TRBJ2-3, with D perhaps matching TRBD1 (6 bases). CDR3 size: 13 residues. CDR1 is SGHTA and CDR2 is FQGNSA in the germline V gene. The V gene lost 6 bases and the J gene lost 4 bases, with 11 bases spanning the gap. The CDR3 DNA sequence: TGTGCCAGCAGTTGGACAGTTGCAGATACGCAGTATTTT. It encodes CASSWTVADTQYF.

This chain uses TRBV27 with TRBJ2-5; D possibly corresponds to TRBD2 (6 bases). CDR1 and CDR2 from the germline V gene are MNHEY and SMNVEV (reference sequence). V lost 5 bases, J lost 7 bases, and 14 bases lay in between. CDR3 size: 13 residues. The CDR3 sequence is CASSGGMGGTQYF. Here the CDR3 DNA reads TGTGCCAGCAGTGGGGGGATGGGTGGGACCCAGTACTTC.

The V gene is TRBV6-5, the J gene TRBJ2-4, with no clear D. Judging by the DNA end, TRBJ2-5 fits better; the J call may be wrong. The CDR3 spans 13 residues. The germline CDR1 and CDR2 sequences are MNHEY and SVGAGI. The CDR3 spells CASSPRTVWTQYF. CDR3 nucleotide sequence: TGTGCCAGCAGTCCGCGGACCGTTTGGACCCAGTACTTC.

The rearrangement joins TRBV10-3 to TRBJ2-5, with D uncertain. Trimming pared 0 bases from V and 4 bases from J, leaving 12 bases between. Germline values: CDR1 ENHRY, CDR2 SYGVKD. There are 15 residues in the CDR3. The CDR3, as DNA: TGTGCCATCAGTGAGTCTCTGATAGCCTCAGAGACCCAGTACTTC. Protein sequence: CAISESLIASETQYF.